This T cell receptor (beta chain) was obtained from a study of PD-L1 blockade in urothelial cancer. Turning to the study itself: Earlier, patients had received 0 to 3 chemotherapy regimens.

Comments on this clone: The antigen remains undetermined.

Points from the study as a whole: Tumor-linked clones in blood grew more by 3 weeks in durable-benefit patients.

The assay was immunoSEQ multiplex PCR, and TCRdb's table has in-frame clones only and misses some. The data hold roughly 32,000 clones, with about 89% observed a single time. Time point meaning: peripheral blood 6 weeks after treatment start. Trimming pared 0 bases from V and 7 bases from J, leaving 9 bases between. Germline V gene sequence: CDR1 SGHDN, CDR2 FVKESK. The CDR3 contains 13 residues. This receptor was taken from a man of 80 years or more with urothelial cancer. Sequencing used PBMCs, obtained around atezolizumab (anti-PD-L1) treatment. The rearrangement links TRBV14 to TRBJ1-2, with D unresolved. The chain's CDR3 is CASSQDTTSGYTF. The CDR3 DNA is TGTGCCAGCAGCCAAGATACAACATCTGGCTACACCTTC.